This TCR beta chain was sequenced during a study of response to subunit inactivated influenza vaccine. Details on this clonotype: Its antigen remains unknown.

Study results and limitations: Seasonal influenza vaccination, on each occasion, was suggested by the authors to recruit few new T cells.

TCRdb re-called the RT-PCR reads with MiXCR, one entry per CDR3 protein. This sample has over 800,000 distinct CDR3 sequences, with approximately 21% found just once. CDR3 length equals 16 residues. Trimming cost V 3 bases and J 3 bases; bases outside gene matches: 8. This clonotype was sampled from a man between 50 and 59 years old who received an inactivated influenza vaccine. The rearrangement uses TRBV12-3 or TRBV12-4 and TRBJ1-5, with TRBD1 matching 7 bases. This sample comprised PBMCs from blood, obtained approximately 5 days after vaccination. CDR3 bases: TGTGCCAGCAGTTTCGGGTCAGGGGGTCACAATCAGCCCCAGCATTTT. As protein: CASSFGSGGHNQPQHF.